The 9 T cell receptor beta chains reported below all come from one sample, sequenced in a study of T cells after yellow fever vaccination. TCRdb processed the 5' RACE reads anew with MiXCR; each CDR3 protein has one entry. The sample contains roughly 63,000 distinct CDR3 sequences, less than 8.5% of which appear only once. The source was CD8+ T cells sorted from PBMCs, collected 15 days after the yellow fever booster vaccination. These receptor sequences come from a man aged 30 to 39 who received the YFV17D yellow fever vaccine.

This clonotype was detected ten times or more. The rearrangement joins TRBV7-9 to TRBJ2-7, with D possibly TRBD1 on 6 matching bases. The CDR3 runs 15 residues. Per germline, CDR1 SEHNR and CDR2 FQNEAQ (reference sequence). Between the trimmed V and J ends, which lost 3 bases and 0 bases, there was a span of 12 bases. CDR3 residues: CASSFPTGSSYEQYF. The DNA of the CDR3 is TGTGCCAGCAGCTTCCCGACAGGTTCCTCCTACGAGCAGTACTTC.

This chain uses TRBV6-5 with TRBJ2-1, with 12 bases matching TRBD2. The CDR3 has 15 residues. With 6 bases clipped from V and 4 bases from J, the junction kept 4 bases outside the gene matches. Looked up from germline, CDR1 is MNHEY and CDR2 is SVGAGI. The CDR3, as DNA: TGTGCCAGCAGAGCCGGGACTAGCGGGTACAATGAGCAGTTCTTC. It yields the protein CASRAGTSGYNEQFF.

The table lists this clonotype with many counts. The CDR3 region has the DNA TGTGCCAGCAGTTACTCGGCCACCCCTAGCGGGAGCTACAATGAGCAGTTCTTC. It yields the protein CASSYSATPSGSYNEQFF. The rearrangement uses TRBV6-5 and TRBJ2-1, with TRBD2 matching over 10 bases. The J segment lost 3 bases and the V segment lost 0 bases, leaving 8 bases of the junction unmatched. CDR3 length equals 18 residues. From germline, CDR1 is MNHEY and CDR2 SVGAGI.

This clonotype appeared a few times. This chain connects TRBV19 to TRBJ2-5; the D is unclear. This CDR3 spans 12 amino acids. The germline gives CDR1 LNHDA, CDR2 SQIVND (reference sequence). V was shortened by 7 bases and J by 3 bases, with 9 bases between the two germline ends. The CDR3 sequence: CASKSIEETQYF. The CDR3 DNA reads as TGTGCCAGTAAGTCGATAGAAGAGACCCAGTACTTC.

A single count supports this clonotype. This may arise from a read error, as a much more abundant clone is one base away. The rearrangement uses TRBV7-2 and TRBJ2-5, with D unclear. The CDR3 has 14 residues. CDR1 and CDR2 (germline): SGHTA, FQGNSA. The CDR3 DNA is TGTGCCAGCAGCTTAGCCAGAGACCAAGAGGCCCAGTACTTC. Amino acids: CASSLARDQEAQYF.

This clonotype was picked up many times. The genes are TRBV6-2 or TRBV6-3 and TRBJ1-5, with 7 bases that match TRBD1. CDR3 length: 18 residues. The V gene end was trimmed by 0 bases and the J gene end by 0 bases; junction bases not matched to a gene: 8. In germline, CDR1 is MNHEY, CDR2 SVGEGT. As DNA, the CDR3 is TGTGCCAGCAGTTACTCGAGACAGGGCCTATATAGCAATCAGCCCCAGCATTTT. Protein: CASSYSRQGLYSNQPQHF.

This clonotype appeared many times. The J gene is TRBJ2-1, the V gene TRBV18; the D is unclear. V shed 1 base and J shed 9 bases, with 7 bases lying between them. Germline CDR1 and CDR2: KGHSH and LQKENI. The CDR3 is 12 residues long. DNA for the CDR3: TGTGCCAGCTCACCACGGCATCCTGAGCAGTTCTTC. It yields the protein CASSPRHPEQFF. Full variable domain (rest looked up from reference TRBV18 and TRBJ2-1): NAGVMQNPRHLVRRRGQEARLRCSPMKGHSHVYWYRQLPEEGLKFMVYLQKENIIDESGMPKERFSAEFPKEGPSILRIQQVVRGDSAAYFCASSPRHPEQFFGPGTRLTVL.

As regards this clonotype: This may arise from a read error, as a much more abundant clone is one base away. In nucleotides, the CDR3 is TGTGCCACAGGTTTGTGTACGAACACTGAAGCTTTCTTT. Its protein product is CATGLCTNTEAFF. The chain combines TRBV6-1 with TRBJ1-1; D is ambiguous. The CDR3 sequence is 13 residues long. In germline, CDR1 is MNHNS, CDR2 SASEGT. The V and J ends lost 10 bases and 1 base respectively, with 13 bases between them.

This clonotype was detected many times. The chain links TRBV4-3 to TRBJ1-4; a weak D match, TRBD1 (6 bases). The CDR3 is 14 amino acids. The ends were cut back, 4 bases at V and 14 bases at J, with 20 bases in the middle. Germline CDR1 is LGHNA and CDR2 is YSLEER. Written as DNA, the CDR3 is TGCGCCAGCAGCCCGGGGGGCGGGATGAATAACCTGTTTTTT. Amino acid sequence: CASSPGGGMNNLFF.